This T cell receptor beta chain derives from a study of shared clonotypes between healthy human individuals. Study-level background: Each donor had three CD4 naive, three CD4 memory, two CD8 naive and one CD8 memory plate.

Positive CCR7 selection of CD45RO-negative cells yielded the naive CD8 cells, and terminally differentiated effector memory CD45RA+ cells were excluded. Germline lookup yields CDR1 SGHNT and CDR2 YYREEE (reference sequence). The CDR3 totals 14 residues. Deletions cut 2 bases from V and 0 bases from J, with 8 bases between. The assay was carried out at the deep level. Profiled with immunoSEQ multiplex PCR; TCRdb holds only in-frame clones, not every one. The sample has 660,000 or so clones, roughly 95% seen once. The receptor comes from a woman aged 30 to 39 in good health. The sample consisted of naive CD8+ T cells sorted from blood. The chain is built from TRBV5-4 and TRBJ1-2; D is ambiguous. The CDR3 reads CASSFASANYGYTF. The DNA of the CDR3 is TGTGCCAGCAGCTTCGCCAGTGCTAACTATGGCTACACCTTC.